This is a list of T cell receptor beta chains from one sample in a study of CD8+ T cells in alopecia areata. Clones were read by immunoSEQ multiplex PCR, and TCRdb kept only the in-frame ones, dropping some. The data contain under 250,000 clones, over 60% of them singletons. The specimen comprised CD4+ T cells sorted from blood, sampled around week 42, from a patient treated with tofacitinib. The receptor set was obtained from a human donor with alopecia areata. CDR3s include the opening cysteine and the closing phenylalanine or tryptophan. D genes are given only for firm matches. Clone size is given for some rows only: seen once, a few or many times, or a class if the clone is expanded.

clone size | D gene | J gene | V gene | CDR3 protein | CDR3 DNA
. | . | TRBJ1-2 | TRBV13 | CASSLSDRQNYGYTF | TGTGCCAGCAGCTTATCGGACCGACAAAACTATGGCTACACCTTC
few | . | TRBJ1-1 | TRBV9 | CASSVHRQGQTEAFF | TGTGCCAGCAGCGTACATAGGCAGGGGCAAACTGAAGCTTTCTTT
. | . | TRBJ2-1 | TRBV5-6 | CASSFGPVSSYNEQFF | TGTGCCAGCAGCTTTGGACCGGTGAGCTCCTACAATGAGCAGTTCTTC
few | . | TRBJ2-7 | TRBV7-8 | CASSPSYEQYF | TGTGCCAGCAGCCCATCGTACGAGCAGTACTTC
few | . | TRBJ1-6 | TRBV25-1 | CASSTKARLGSPLHF | TGTGCCAGCAGTACAAAGGCCCGCCTTGGGTCACCCCTCCACTTT
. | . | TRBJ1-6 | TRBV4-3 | CANSQDWERSNSPLHF | TGCGCCAACAGCCAAGATTGGGAACGGTCCAATTCACCCCTCCACTTT
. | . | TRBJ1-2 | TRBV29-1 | CSVEDYVGDGYTF | TGCAGCGTTGAGGACTACGTTGGTGATGGCTACACCTTC
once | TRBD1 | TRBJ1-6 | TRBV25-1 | CASSETGVDSPLHF | TGTGCCAGCAGTGAGACAGGGGTGGATTCACCCCTCCACTTT
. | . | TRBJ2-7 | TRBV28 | CASSPGTMGIYEQYF | TGTGCCAGCTCCCCCGGGACAATGGGGATCTACGAGCAGTACTTC
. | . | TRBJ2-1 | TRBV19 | CATTGFDEQFF | TGTGCCACAACGGGTTTCGATGAGCAGTTCTTC
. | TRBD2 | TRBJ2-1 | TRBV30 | CAWRLSGGGQFF | TGTGCCTGGAGACTGAGCGGGGGGGGCCAGTTCTTC
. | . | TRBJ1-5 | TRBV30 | CAWSGGGNQPQHF | TGTGCCTGGAGTGGCGGAGGCAATCAGCCCCAGCATTTT
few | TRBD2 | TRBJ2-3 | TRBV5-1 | CASSSGLAGGVADTQYF | TGCGCCAGCAGCTCCGGACTAGCGGGGGGCGTTGCAGATACGCAGTATTTT
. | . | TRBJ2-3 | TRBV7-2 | CASSLGTGKSDTQYF | TGTGCCAGCAGCTTAGGAACAGGGAAGTCAGATACGCAGTATTTT
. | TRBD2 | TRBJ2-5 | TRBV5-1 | CASSTSGGQETQYF | TGCGCCAGCAGCACCTCCGGGGGGCAAGAGACCCAGTACTTC
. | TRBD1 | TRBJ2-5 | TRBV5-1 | CASSFRDSKETQYF | TGCGCCAGCAGCTTTAGGGACAGCAAAGAGACCCAGTACTTC
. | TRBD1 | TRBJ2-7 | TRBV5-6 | CASSSMTGFPYEQYF | TGTGCCAGCAGCTCGATGACAGGGTTTCCCTACGAGCAGTACTTC
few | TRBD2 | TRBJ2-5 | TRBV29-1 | CSLERGTQETQYF | TGCAGCCTAGAGCGGGGGACCCAAGAGACCCAGTACTTC
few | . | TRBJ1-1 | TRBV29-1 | CSVVSERTEAFF | TGCAGCGTTGTCTCAGAACGCACTGAAGCTTTCTTT
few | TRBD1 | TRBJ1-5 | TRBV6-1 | CASSGTGGNQPQHF | TGTGCCAGCAGTGGTACAGGGGGCAATCAGCCCCAGCATTTT
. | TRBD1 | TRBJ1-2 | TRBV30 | CAWHRGKYGYTF | TGTGCCTGGCACAGGGGGAAATATGGCTACACCTTC
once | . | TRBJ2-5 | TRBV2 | CASRGRERETQYF | TGTGCCAGCAGGGGCCGTGAGAGGGAGACCCAGTACTTC
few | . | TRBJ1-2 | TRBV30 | CARTTQGGNYGYTF | TGTGCCCGGACTACCCAGGGAGGAAACTATGGCTACACCTTC
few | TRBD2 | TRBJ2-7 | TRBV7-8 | CASSLVGGGGYEQYF | TGTGCCAGCAGCTTAGTAGGAGGCGGGGGTTACGAGCAGTACTTC
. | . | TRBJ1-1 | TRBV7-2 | CASRLLGNTEAFF | TGTGCCAGCAGACTTTTGGGTAACACTGAAGCTTTCTTT
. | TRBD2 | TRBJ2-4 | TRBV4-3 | CASSQGWAGRVLAKNIQYF | TGCGCCAGCAGCCAAGGATGGGCGGGGAGGGTTCTAGCCAAAAACATTCAGTACTTC
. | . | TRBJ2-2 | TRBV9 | CASSGSHTGELFF | TGTGCCAGCAGCGGAAGTCACACCGGGGAGCTGTTTTTT
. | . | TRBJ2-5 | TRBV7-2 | CASSLAGQTIAAQYF | TGTGCCAGCAGCTTAGCGGGGCAGACTATCGCCGCCCAGTACTTC
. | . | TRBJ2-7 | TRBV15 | CATSRVVRGVGEQYF | TGTGCCACCAGCAGAGTCGTCAGGGGGGTGGGCGAGCAGTACTTC
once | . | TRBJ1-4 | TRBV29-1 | CSAVGEKLFF | TGCAGCGCGGTGGGAGAAAAACTGTTTTTT
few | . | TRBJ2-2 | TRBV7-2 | CASSLASSNFGELFF | TGTGCCAGCAGCTTAGCGTCCTCCAATTTCGGGGAGCTGTTTTTT
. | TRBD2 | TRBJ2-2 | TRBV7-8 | CASSLVRGANTGELFF | TGTGCCAGCAGCTTAGTACGGGGGGCGAACACCGGGGAGCTGTTTTTT
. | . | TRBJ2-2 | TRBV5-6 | CASSTDLPGELFF | TGTGCCAGCAGCACAGACTTGCCCGGGGAGCTGTTTTTT
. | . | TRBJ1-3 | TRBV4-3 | CASSQGWLSGNTIYF | TGCGCCAGCAGCCAAGGGTGGCTCTCTGGAAACACCATATATTTT
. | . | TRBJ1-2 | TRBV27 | CASGSLYGYTF | TGTGCCAGCGGTAGCCTCTATGGCTACACCTTC
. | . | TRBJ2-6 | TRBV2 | CASRTRDLLESGANVLTF | TGTGCCAGCAGGACCCGGGACCTTTTAGAATCTGGGGCCAACGTCCTGACTTTC
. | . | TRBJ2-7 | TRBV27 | CASSPAGESSHEQYF | TGTGCCAGCAGCCCCGCAGGGGAGTCGTCCCACGAGCAGTACTTC
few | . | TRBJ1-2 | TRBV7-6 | CASSLAQGGGYTF | TGTGCCAGCAGCTTAGCCCAGGGAGGTGGCTACACCTTC
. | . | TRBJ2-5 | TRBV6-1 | CASSSPRSRETQYF | TGTGCCAGCAGTTCCCCCCGGAGCCGAGAGACCCAGTACTTC
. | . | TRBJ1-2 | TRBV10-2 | CASSEDSNYGYTF | TGCGCCAGCAGTGAGGACAGCAACTATGGCTACACCTTC
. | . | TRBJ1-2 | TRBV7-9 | CASSSLQDSYGYTF | TGTGCCAGCAGCTCCCTTCAGGACAGCTATGGCTACACCTTC
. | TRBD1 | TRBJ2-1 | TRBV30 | CAWGGTGGSYNEQFF | TGTGCCTGGGGAGGGACAGGGGGCTCCTACAATGAGCAGTTCTTC
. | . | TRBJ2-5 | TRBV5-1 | CASSLGGQREETQYF | TGCGCCAGCAGCCTGGGTGGGCAGCGGGAAGAGACCCAGTACTTC
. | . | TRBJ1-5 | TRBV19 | CASSTGQNSRNQPQHF | TGTGCCAGTAGTACAGGACAGAACAGTCGCAATCAGCCCCAGCATTTT
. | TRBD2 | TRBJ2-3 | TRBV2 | CASSSGGRTDTQYF | TGTGCCAGCTCTAGCGGGGGACGCACAGATACGCAGTATTTT
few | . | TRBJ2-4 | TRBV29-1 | CSVAGDKNIQYF | TGCAGCGTTGCGGGGGACAAAAACATTCAGTACTTC
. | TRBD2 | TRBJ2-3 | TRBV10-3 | CAIYAGTSGESSTDTQYF | TGTGCCATCTACGCGGGGACTAGCGGGGAATCGAGCACAGATACGCAGTATTTT
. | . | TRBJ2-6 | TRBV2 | CASSADSGANVLTF | TGTGCCAGCAGTGCAGACTCTGGGGCCAACGTCCTGACTTTC
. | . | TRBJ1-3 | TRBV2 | CASKDGTSGNTIYF | TGTGCCAGCAAGGACGGCACCTCTGGAAACACCATATATTTT
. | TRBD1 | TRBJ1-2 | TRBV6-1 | CASMDRDYGYTF | TGTGCCAGCATGGACAGGGACTATGGCTACACCTTC
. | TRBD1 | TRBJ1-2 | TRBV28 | CAIASSGQGTSGYGYTF | TGTGCCATCGCTAGCTCGGGACAGGGGACGTCGGGGTATGGCTACACCTTC
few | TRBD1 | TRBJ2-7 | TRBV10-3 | CATSDRTYEQYF | TGTGCCACCTCGGACAGGACCTACGAGCAGTACTTC
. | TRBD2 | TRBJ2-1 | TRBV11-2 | CASTARTSGGYEQFF | TGTGCCAGCACCGCCCGGACTAGCGGGGGCTATGAGCAGTTCTTC
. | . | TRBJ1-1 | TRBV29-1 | CSVSVAEAFF | TGCAGCGTCTCAGTGGCTGAAGCTTTCTTT
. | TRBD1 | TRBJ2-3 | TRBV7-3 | CASSAQGATDTQYF | TGTGCCAGCTCGGCCCAGGGGGCCACAGATACGCAGTATTTT
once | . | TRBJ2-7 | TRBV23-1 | CASSQSTYEQYF | TGCGCCAGCAGTCAATCGACCTACGAGCAGTACTTC
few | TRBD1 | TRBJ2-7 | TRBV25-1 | CASSSTEPGQANSQYF | TGTGCCAGCAGCTCAACCGAACCGGGACAGGCAAATTCTCAGTACTTC
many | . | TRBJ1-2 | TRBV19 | CASTADSYYGYTF | TGTGCCAGTACCGCGGACAGCTACTATGGCTACACCTTC
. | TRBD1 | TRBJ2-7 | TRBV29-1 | CSVDRTGSSYEQYF | TGCAGCGTTGACCGGACAGGATCCTCCTACGAGCAGTACTTC
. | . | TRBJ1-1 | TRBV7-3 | CASSLMGQATEAFF | TGTGCCAGCAGCTTAATGGGCCAAGCGACTGAAGCTTTCTTT